Listed below are T cell receptor beta chains from one sample, sequenced in a study of T cell responses to AZD1222 COVID-19 vaccine. The table came from immunoSEQ multiplex PCR; TCRdb's copy has only in-frame clones and leaves some out. The top ten clones hold under 2% of a sample with some 130,000 clones, about 90% of them seen once. The sequencing here drew on peripheral blood, taken 28 days after the second AZD1222 dose. The source of these receptors is an adult who received the AZD1222 COVID-19 vaccine. Each CDR3 is given with its conserved first and last residue. The order of the fields is CDR3 length, D gene, clone size, J gene, V gene, CDR3 DNA, CDR3 protein. A D gene is named only where the DNA matches it firmly. Size is stated for part of the rows, as once, few or many counts, or as a class when the clone is expanded.

>15|.|.|TRBJ1-1|TRBV7-9
TGTGCCAGCAGCTTAAATGTCCCGGTGAACACTGAAGCTTTCTTT
CASSLNVPVNTEAFF
>15|TRBD1|.|TRBJ1-1|TRBV9
TGTGCCAGCAGCTTTACAGGGGAGGGGAACACTGAAGCTTTCTTT
CASSFTGEGNTEAFF
>12|.|.|TRBJ2-1|TRBV10-1
TGCGCCAGCAGACATAGGTTAAATGAGCAGTTCTTC
CASRHRLNEQFF
>13|.|.|TRBJ2-5|TRBV3-1/TRBV3-2
TGTGCCAGCAGCTACCCGGATCAAGAGACCCAGTACTTC
CASSYPDQETQYF
>15|.|.|TRBJ2-6|TRBV13
TGTGCCAGCAGCCCCCCGGGTACTGGGGCCAACGTCCTGACTTTC
CASSPPGTGANVLTF
>17|TRBD1|.|TRBJ2-6|TRBV5-1
TGCGCCAGCAGCTCGACAGGGGCCGACTCTGGGGCCAACGTCCTGACTTTC
CASSSTGADSGANVLTF
>15|.|.|TRBJ1-2|TRBV29-1
TGCAGCGCACTCGGGGCAGGCGTCAGGGAGTATGGCTACACCTTC
CSALGAGVREYGYTF
>10|.|.|TRBJ1-2|TRBV29-1
TGCAGCGTCGACAGTTATGGCTACACCTTC
CSVDSYGYTF
>18|TRBD1|.|TRBJ1-5|TRBV19
TGTGCCAGTAGTACTGACAGGGGGCGCGGGTTAGGCAATCAGCCCCAGCATTTT
CASSTDRGRGLGNQPQHF
>12|.|.|TRBJ2-3|TRBV30
TGTGCCTGGGGTCCGATGGGGGATACGCAGTATTTT
CAWGPMGDTQYF
>17|TRBD2|once|TRBJ2-2|TRBV5-1
TGCGCCAGCAGCAAGGAAGTCCTAGCGGGAGCAACCGGGGAGCTGTTTTTT
CASSKEVLAGATGELFF